Shown below are 12 T cell receptor beta chains from a single sample sequenced in a study of technical replicates of blood from a few donors. Produced via immunoSEQ multiplex PCR; TCRdb's table is partial and in-frame only. The sample holds about 56,000 clones, 90% to 95% seen once. The sequencing input was PBMCs. All receptors derive from a human donor in good health. Some clones in this sample may be carry-over from other donors' samples.

J is TRBJ1-6 and V is TRBV6-6; D possibly corresponds to TRBD1 (6 bases). The CDR3 totals 16 residues. V lost 5 bases and J lost 6, with 17 bases in between. Germline loops: CDR1 MNHNY, CDR2 SVGAGI (reference sequence). The CDR3 sequence: CASSNSITGTNSPLHF. In DNA form, the CDR3 reads TGTGCCAGCAGTAATTCAATAACAGGGACTAATTCACCCCTCCACTTT.

V usage is TRBV7-2 and J usage is TRBJ2-2, with 8 bases aligning to TRBD1. The CDR3 is made up of 16 amino acids. Germline CDR1 and CDR2: SGHTA and FQGNSA. V was clipped by 5 bases and J by 4 bases; unmatched bases: 9. This CDR3 reads CASSGSITGGTGELFF. The CDR3 coding sequence is TGTGCCAGCAGCGGGTCGATAACAGGGGGCACCGGGGAGCTGTTTTTT.

This chain joins TRBV5-1 and TRBJ2-2; TRBD1 aligns across 9 bases. Germline CDR1 reads SGHRS; CDR2 reads YFSETQ. The CDR3 is made up of 15 amino acids. The V gene end was trimmed by 3 bases and the J gene end by 6 bases; junction bases not matched to a gene: 6. The CDR3 nucleotides are TGCGCCAGCAGCTACAGGGGACAGGGTTCCGGGGAGCTGTTTTTT. It yields the protein CASSYRGQGSGELFF.

DNA for the CDR3: TGTGCCAGTAGAAACGGACACGCCGAAGCTAATGAAAAACTGTTTTTT. Amino acids: CASRNGHAEANEKLFF. The V gene is TRBV19, the J gene TRBJ1-4; possibly TRBD1 for D (5 bases). Germline CDR1 and CDR2: LNHDA and SQIVND (reference sequence). The V and J ends lost 6 bases and 3 bases respectively, with 17 bases between them. The CDR3 totals 16 residues.

This chain connects TRBV30 to TRBJ2-2, with 7 bases fitting TRBD1. The CDR3 length is 18 residues. The V gene's germline CDR1 is GTSNPN and CDR2 SVGIG (reference sequence). V was clipped by 0 bases and J by 2 bases; unmatched bases: 12. DNA of the CDR3: TGTGCCTGGAGTGTACGAACAGGGGCGAAGGCTAACACCGGGGAGCTGTTTTTT. Residues: CAWSVRTGAKANTGELFF.

V usage is TRBV27 and J usage is TRBJ2-7; TRBD2 matches 15 bases. J gave up 5 bases and V 0 bases, and 8 bases lay outside the gene matches. Germline V gene sequence: CDR1 MNHEY, CDR2 SMNVEV (reference sequence). This CDR3 has 18 amino acids. CDR3 residues: CASSLSQGTSGRRNEQYF. CDR3 in DNA: TGTGCCAGCAGTTTATCGCAAGGGACTAGCGGGAGGAGGAACGAGCAGTACTTC.

This chain uses TRBV6-4 with TRBJ2-2; possibly TRBD2 for D (6 bases). CDR1 and CDR2 (germline): MRHNA, SNTAGT. Trimming stripped 6 bases from V and 6 bases from J, with 17 bases between. CDR3 length: 15 residues. The CDR3 protein is CASSPQVGDSGELFF. CDR3 nucleotide sequence: TGTGCCAGCAGCCCACAGGTGGGGGACTCCGGGGAGCTGTTTTTT.

Details on this clone: At one end the junction does not follow the germline gene, possibly because of a read error. V usage is TRBV4-2 and J usage is TRBJ2-3, with TRBD2 matching over 10 bases. Germline V gives CDR1 LGHNA, CDR2 YNFKEQ. The CDR3 runs to 16 residues. The CDR3 DNA follows: TGTGCCGGCAGCCAACAGACTAGCGGGCTTACAGATACGCAGTATTTT. It specifies CAGSQQTSGLTDTQYF.

This chain links TRBV2 with TRBJ2-3, with D unresolved. This CDR3 region has 14 residues. Trimming took off 6 bases at V and 5 bases at J, with 15 bases between the two ends. Germline CDR1 SNHLY, CDR2 FYNNEI. This CDR3 reads CASSPLTQQDTQYF. Here the CDR3 DNA reads TGTGCCAGCAGCCCCCTGACACAGCAAGATACGCAGTATTTT.

This rearrangement joins TRBV7-9 to TRBJ1-1, with a weak D call TRBD1 (5 bases). Germline-derived CDR1 and CDR2 are SEHNR and FQNEAQ (reference sequence). V was pared by 3 bases and J by 8 bases, with 10 bases between. The CDR3 consists of 12 residues. The CDR3, as DNA: TGTGCCAGCAGCTTGAGACAGAAAGAAGCTTTCTTT. Protein: CASSLRQKEAFF.

The rearrangement joins TRBV7-9 to TRBJ2-7; maybe TRBD2 (5 bases). The V end lost 5 bases, the J end lost 0 bases, and 14 bases lay between the germline ends. Germline loops: CDR1 SEHNR, CDR2 FQNEAQ (reference sequence). The CDR3 has 15 residues. Here the CDR3 reads CASSPWRASSYEQYF. For the CDR3, the DNA is TGTGCCAGCAGCCCGTGGCGGGCGAGCTCCTACGAGCAGTACTTC.

V is TRBV29-1 and J is TRBJ2-4, with a possible D match to TRBD1 (6 bases). Trimming pared 5 bases from V and 1 base from J, leaving 15 bases between. The CDR3 spans 15 residues. The V gene's germline CDR1 is SQVTM and CDR2 ANQGSEA. CDR3 nucleotide sequence: TGCAGCGTTACCCAGGGGAGATGGGCCAAAAACATTCAGTACTTC. Translating gives CSVTQGRWAKNIQYF.